This T cell receptor beta chain stems from a study of blood T cell repertoires in COVID-19. Overall study: Researchers got acute and convalescent COVID-19 samples from the United States, Italy and Spain. The analysed material was cDNA or gDNA that came from T cells, B-cell-depleted T cells, or PBMCs.

Per the original methods: Using reference gene primer amplification, nucleated cell counts were estimated. TCRdb's copy holds only in-frame clones and misses some; the assay was immunoSEQ multiplex PCR. V, J and clone size are those of that table, while D and trimming were read from the DNA. The repertoire holds about 250,000 clones, with 88% as singletons. The TCR originated in a woman aged 45 to 65 who had recovered from COVID-19. The material sequenced was PBMCs or T cells enriched from blood (not recorded which).

This CDR3 reads CASSFSPSGSAGEQYF. The DNA for the CDR3 is TGTGCCAGCAGCTTTAGTCCCTCCGGGAGTGCTGGCGAGCAGTACTTC. V usage is TRBV5-4 and J usage is TRBJ2-7; maybe TRBD2 (6 bases). Germline CDR1 SGHNT, CDR2 YYREEE (reference sequence). The CDR3 has 16 amino acids. The V gene lost 2 bases and the J gene lost 6 bases, with 21 bases spanning the gap.